This T cell receptor (beta chain) originates from a study of tumor-infiltrating lymphocytes in primary liver carcinoma. Study-wide findings and caveats: Tumors had a significantly higher top-250-clone fraction than blood (p = 0.039).

The authors took blood RNA from unsorted whole blood and also extracted germline DNA. This clonotype has only a few counts. Its antigen is not known. The V gene's germline CDR1 is SGHNT and CDR2 YYREEE (reference sequence). CDR3 size: 16 residues. V lost 5 bases and J lost 4; bases outside the gene matches: 11. The input was around 0.5 ug total RNA; TCR beta cDNA was made from it with a constant-region primer. Each TCR beta library was derived from three nested multiplex PCR rounds that employed slightly modified ARM-PCR. A C-beta reverse primer was combined with TRBV1-TRBV30 forward primers in the first two PCR rounds, and each round had approximately 9 cycles. One entry per CDR3 protein, called by TCRdb with MiXCR from the multiplex PCR reads. The sample lists a few hundred thousand distinct CDR3 sequences, nearly 60% occurring once.

The receptor was isolated from a woman aged 30 to 39 with primary liver carcinoma and hepatitis B virus infection. V and J are TRBV5-4 and TRBJ2-3; 9 nucleotides match TRBD2. The sample comprised peripheral blood. The CDR3 sequence: CASRAPGGREADTQYF. CDR3 DNA sequence: TGTGCCAGCAGGGCCCCTGGCGGGAGGGAAGCAGATACGCAGTATTTT. Together with reference TRBV5-4 and TRBJ2-3, the CDR3 gives the full variable domain: ETGVTQSPTHLIKTRGQQVTLRCSSQSGHNTVSWYQQALGQGPQFIFQYYREEENGRGNFPPRFSGLQFPNYSSELNVNALELDDSALYLCASRAPGGREADTQYFGPGTRLTVL.